This T cell receptor beta chain was identified during a study of shared clonotypes between healthy human individuals. Several immunoSEQ plates held equal portions of the genomic DNA taken from each subset. TCRdb keeps only in-frame clones here, not all; method: immunoSEQ multiplex PCR. The table records 450,000 to 600,000 clones, 79% of them present only once. Germline CDR1 SGHTA, CDR2 FQGNSA. There are 15 residues in the CDR3. With V trimmed by 2 bases and J by 8 bases, 6 bases remained unmatched. V and J are TRBV7-2 and TRBJ2-1, with 10 positions matching TRBD2. Sequencing was performed on PBMCs. The clonotype originates from a woman aged 40 to 49 in good health. Some clones in this sample may be carry-over from other donors' samples. CDR3 sequence: CASSLLAGVYDEQFF. The CDR3 bases are TGTGCCAGCAGCTTACTAGCGGGAGTTTATGATGAGCAGTTCTTC.